Below, 3 T cell receptor beta chains from the same sample are listed, as sequenced in a study of Graves' ophthalmopathy and Graves' hyperthyroidism. The authors amplified TCR beta CDR3 regions, and they did so from RNA transcripts for repertoire sequencing. RT-PCR was first run with HTBI primers, then multiplex PCR in a second round. From the multiplex PCR reads, TCRdb called clonotypes with MiXCR, one entry per CDR3 protein. This table has nearly 400,000 distinct CDR3 sequences, 15% to 20% appearing once. The specimen was peripheral blood. The receptors come from a young woman with Graves' ophthalmopathy.

This clonotype was counted a few times. The genes are TRBV12-3 or TRBV12-4 and TRBJ2-5; no definite D call. V was cut by 3 bases and J by 5 bases, with 13 bases left in between. CDR3 length equals 14 residues. The CDR3 reads CASSFEVERETQYF. DNA of the CDR3: TGTGCCAGCAGTTTTGAGGTCGAAAGGGAGACCCAGTACTTC.

This clonotype was observed many times. The V gene is TRBV18, the J gene TRBJ2-5; D is ambiguous. Germline CDR1 KGHSH, CDR2 LQKENI. V was trimmed by 2 bases and J by 2 bases, leaving 9 bases between them. The CDR3 sequence is 14 residues long. The CDR3 is CASSPSGKQETQYF. The DNA of the CDR3 is TGTGCCAGCTCACCATCTGGCAAACAAGAGACCCAGTACTTC.

This clonotype was recorded at least ten times. The chain recombines TRBV2 with TRBJ2-2; 9 bases agree with TRBD2. The CDR3 contains 16 residues. Unmatched junction bases numbered 9, after V lost 6 bases and J lost 4 bases. Germline CDR1 and CDR2: SNHLY and FYNNEI. The CDR3 sequence is CASRGFSGGSTGELFF. CDR3 DNA sequence: TGTGCCAGCAGGGGATTTAGCGGGGGAAGCACCGGGGAGCTGTTTTTT.